This TCR beta chain was identified during a study of identical twins. As concerns this clonotype: Its antigen is unknown. A junction end diverges from the germline sequence, so it may reflect a read error.

The study, taken as a whole, reports: For out-of-frame beta sequences, excess twin sharing was weaker.

Each CDR3 protein gets one entry after TCRdb re-called the 5' RACE reads with MiXCR. The sample yields 1.5 million to 2 million distinct CDR3 sequences, roughly 35% seen once. The CDR3 has 14 residues. Germline CDR1 KGHSH, CDR2 LQKENI. The V call is TRBV18, the J call TRBJ1-4; D remains unclear. The sample taken for sequencing was cord blood. The TCR sequence derives from a newborn girl in good health. In DNA, the CDR3 is TGTGCCAGCCCACCACGAAGCGTCAATGAAAAACTGTTTTTT. Protein sequence: CASPPRSVNEKLFF.